The 27 T cell receptor beta chains below were found in one sample sequenced in a study of blood T cell repertoires in COVID-19. Method: immunoSEQ multiplex PCR; TCRdb's copy keeps in-frame clones and lacks some. Of about 400,000 clones listed, roughly 88% were seen once; the top ten hold 1.4%. The specimen sequenced was peripheral blood. The receptor source for this set is a woman younger than 45 with active or convalescent COVID-19.

Only a few counts were recorded for this clone. This chain uses TRBV7-9 with TRBJ1-5; D gene uncertain. CDR3 length: 13 residues. The germline gives CDR1 SEHNR, CDR2 FQNEAQ (reference sequence). Trimming shortened V by 3 bases and J by 4 bases, and 7 bases separated the two germline ends. CDR3 in amino acids: CASSFLENQPQHF. Written as DNA, the CDR3 is TGTGCCAGCAGCTTTCTAGAGAATCAGCCCCAGCATTTT.

This clone was observed once. J is TRBJ1-1 and V is TRBV7-9, with 9 nucleotides matching TRBD1. The germline V gene encodes CDR1 SEHNR and CDR2 FQNEAQ (reference sequence). The CDR3 is 16 amino acids. V lost 4 bases, J lost 6 bases, and 12 bases stayed unmatched. The CDR3 loop is CASSSRTGVFAAEAFF. In DNA form, the CDR3 reads TGTGCCAGCAGCTCCCGGACAGGGGTCTTTGCTGCTGAAGCTTTCTTT.

V and J are TRBV6-5 and TRBJ2-7; a possible D gene is TRBD1 (5 bases). The CDR3 consists of 13 residues. The V end lost 8 bases, the J end lost 4 bases, and 15 bases lay between the germline ends. The V gene's germline CDR1 is MNHEY and CDR2 SVGAGI. The DNA for the CDR3 is TGTGCCAGCTGGGGCTTGCCAAAGTACGAGCAGTACTTC. It codes for CASWGLPKYEQYF.

This clone was detected only a few times. The chain recombines TRBV11-3 with TRBJ1-6; no firm D call. There are 13 residues in the CDR3. Trimming took off 2 bases at V and 5 bases at J, with 4 bases between the two ends. The germline gives CDR1 SGHNT, CDR2 YENEEA. For the CDR3, the DNA is TGTGCCAGCAGCTTAAATAATAATTCACCCCTCCACTTT. Its protein is CASSLNNNSPLHF.

J is TRBJ1-1 and V is TRBV6-5; 8 nucleotides match TRBD1. Trimming cost V 6 bases and J 5 bases; bases outside gene matches: 8. Germline V gene lookup returns CDR1 MNHEY and CDR2 SVGAGI. The CDR3 has 14 amino acids. The CDR3 here is CASRPGQGGTEAFF. The CDR3 DNA is TGTGCCAGCAGACCCGGACAGGGCGGGACTGAAGCTTTCTTT.

The rearrangement links TRBV29-1 to TRBJ1-4, with TRBD1 matching 9 bases. The germline gives CDR1 SQVTM, CDR2 ANQGSEA. J was trimmed by 7 bases and V by 6 bases; bases with no gene match: 6. The CDR3 has 13 residues. The CDR3 region has the DNA TGCAGCGTGGCCGGGACAGGGAGTGAAAAACTGTTTTTT. Encoded protein: CSVAGTGSEKLFF. Together with reference TRBV29-1 and TRBJ1-4, the CDR3 gives the full variable domain: SAVISQKPSRDICQRGTSLTIQCQVDSQVTMMFWYRQQPGQSLTLIATANQGSEATYESGFVIDKFPISRPNLTFSTLTVSNMSPEDSSIYLCSVAGTGSEKLFFGSGTQLSVL.

The chain employs TRBV6-5 and TRBJ2-2; D call uncertain. CDR1 MNHEY and CDR2 SVGAGI come from the germline V gene. V was clipped by 6 bases and J by 3 bases, with 11 bases between them. CDR3 length: 14 residues. Here the CDR3 reads CASRPYRDTGELFF. The DNA of the CDR3 is TGTGCCAGCAGACCCTACCGGGACACCGGGGAGCTGTTTTTT.

To note about this clone: The junction differs from germline at one of its ends, possibly a read error. Different DNA sequences within this sample yield the same CDR3. This chain uses TRBV19 with TRBJ1-5, with D tentatively TRBD1 (6 bases). CDR1 LNHDA and CDR2 SQIVND come from the germline V gene (reference sequence). The CDR3 is made up of 13 amino acids. CDR3 amino acids: CASQTIQGRPQHF. The CDR3 bases are TGCGCCAGTCAAACGATACAGGGAAGGCCCCAGCATTTT.

The chain combines TRBV7-9 with TRBJ1-1; D uncertain. Trimming took 8 bases from V and 8 from J, leaving 15 bases between them. Germline loops: CDR1 SEHNR, CDR2 FQNEAQ (reference sequence). The CDR3 runs 12 residues. Here the CDR3 DNA reads TGTGCCAGCGGAGCCGGGGATCGGGAAGCTTTCTTT. This encodes CASGAGDREAFF.

V is TRBV3-1 (or the pseudogene TRBV3-2) and J is TRBJ1-3; D call uncertain. This CDR3 contains 17 residues. Germline CDR1 reads LGHDT; CDR2 reads YNNKEL (reference sequence). Trimming took 0 bases from V and 0 from J, leaving 12 bases between them. CDR3: CASSQDRTVSSGNTIYF. The CDR3 region has the DNA TGTGCCAGCAGCCAAGACCGAACGGTTAGCTCTGGAAACACCATATATTTT.

The chain carries TRBV3-1 (or the pseudogene TRBV3-2) and TRBJ2-3; 7 nucleotides line up with TRBD2. The CDR3 extends over 17 amino acids. Germline loops: CDR1 LGHDT, CDR2 YNNKEL (reference sequence). V lost 0 bases, J lost 2 bases, and 8 bases stayed unmatched. CDR3 bases: TGTGCCAGCAGCCAAGATCTGGAGCGGGGAGACACAGATACGCAGTATTTT. Amino acids: CASSQDLERGDTDTQYF.

The gene calls are TRBV29-1 and TRBJ2-3, with a possible D match to TRBD1 (5 bases). Germline-derived CDR1 and CDR2 are SQVTM and ANQGSEA. CDR3 length equals 16 residues. Trimming pared 1 base from V and 2 bases from J, leaving 16 bases between. The CDR3 sequence is CSVEGAETGNTDTQYF. The DNA of the CDR3 is TGCAGCGTTGAAGGGGCGGAAACAGGAAACACAGATACGCAGTATTTT.

The V gene is TRBV27, the J gene TRBJ2-7; TRBD1 matches at 10 bases. Per germline, CDR1 MNHEY and CDR2 SMNVEV (reference sequence). CDR3 size: 13 residues. J lost 6 bases, V lost 6 bases, and 5 bases had no gene match. Here the CDR3 DNA reads TGTGCCAGCAGGGGACAGGGGACAACCGAGCAGTACTTC. It yields the protein CASRGQGTTEQYF.

The chain carries TRBV7-9 and TRBJ2-3, with a possible D match to TRBD2 (6 bases). V was cut by 2 bases and J by 0 bases, with 21 bases left in between. The CDR3 loop spans 19 amino acids. Germline assignment: CDR1 SEHNR and CDR2 FQNEAQ (reference sequence). The CDR3 sequence is CASSLYVSWLANSTDTQYF. CDR3 nucleotides: TGTGCCAGCAGCTTATATGTATCGTGGCTAGCGAATAGCACAGATACGCAGTATTTT. Looking up the rest from reference TRBV7-9 and TRBJ2-3 gives the full variable domain: DTGVSQNPRHKITKRGQNVTFRCDPISEHNRLYWYRQTLGQGPEFLTYFQNEAQLEKSRLLSDRFSAERPKGSFSTLEIQRTEQGDSAMYLCASSLYVSWLANSTDTQYFGPGTRLTVL.

V gene TRBV19 combines with J gene TRBJ1-5, with TRBD1 matching 12 bases. The germline CDR1 and CDR2 sequences are LNHDA and SQIVND (reference sequence). V lost 0 bases, J lost 2 bases, and 8 bases stayed unmatched. The CDR3 has 19 amino acids. The CDR3 is CASSIDRGTGGEGNQPQHF. The CDR3 DNA is TGTGCCAGTAGTATAGATCGGGGGACAGGGGGCGAGGGCAATCAGCCCCAGCATTTT.

J is TRBJ1-4 and V is TRBV6-6; D is unresolved. V was shortened by 9 bases and J by 0 bases, with 14 bases between the two germline ends. Germline V lookup: CDR1 MNHNY, CDR2 SVGAGI (reference sequence). This CDR3 is built from 15 residues. The CDR3: CASQHGDATNEKLFF. In DNA, the CDR3 is TGTGCCAGTCAACACGGGGATGCAACTAATGAAAAACTGTTTTTT.

This clone was seen just once. V is TRBV6-5 and J is TRBJ1-1, with D tentatively TRBD1 (6 bases). V was trimmed by 3 bases and J by 6 bases, leaving 11 bases between them. The CDR3 spans 13 residues. Per germline, CDR1 MNHEY and CDR2 SVGAGI. The CDR3 loop reads CASSYTGWAEAFF. As DNA, the CDR3 is TGTGCCAGCAGTTATACAGGGTGGGCTGAAGCTTTCTTT.

The rearrangement uses TRBV28 and TRBJ2-2; D may be TRBD1 (6 bases). Germline CDR1 and CDR2: MDHEN and SYDVKM. The CDR3 totals 14 residues. Trimming shortened V by 7 bases and J by 5 bases, and 14 bases separated the two germline ends. In DNA form, the CDR3 reads TGTGCCAGCATTAAACAGGGTGGTACCGGGGAGCTGTTTTTT. As protein: CASIKQGGTGELFF.

The chain employs TRBV12-3 or TRBV12-4 and TRBJ2-7; 9 bases are a match to TRBD1. The CDR3 has 12 amino acids. With 6 bases clipped from V and 7 bases from J, the junction kept 4 bases outside the gene matches. The CDR3 DNA is TGTGCCAGCAGGCCGACAGGGGGAGAGCAGTACTTC. This gives the protein CASRPTGGEQYF.

V gene TRBV6-5 combines with J gene TRBJ2-7; 7 bases are a match to TRBD2. The germline V gene has CDR1 MNHEY and CDR2 SVGAGI. V gave up 2 bases and J gave up 10 bases; unmatched junction bases: 5. The CDR3 spans 12 residues. The DNA for the CDR3 is TGTGCCAGCAGTTACGGAGCGGGAATCCAGTACTTC. Residues: CASSYGAGIQYF.

The chain joins TRBV5-4 to TRBJ1-3; 10 nucleotides match TRBD1. Losses at the gene ends were 4 bases for V and 2 bases for J; bases not matched to a gene: 3. The CDR3 sequence is 15 residues long. Germline V gives CDR1 SGHNT, CDR2 YYREEE (reference sequence). This CDR3 reads CASSLGTGAGNTIYF. The CDR3 bases are TGTGCCAGCAGCCTCGGGACAGGGGCTGGAAACACCATATATTTT.

The chain couples TRBV18 to TRBJ2-1, with TRBD2 matching 9 bases. This CDR3 is 16 amino acids long. Germline CDR1 KGHSH, CDR2 LQKENI. V lost 0 bases to trimming and J lost 6 bases; unmatched junction nucleotides: 6. The CDR3 DNA reads TGTGCCAGCTCACCACCTAGCGGGGGCGGTGGCAATGAGCAGTTCTTC. It is translated as CASSPPSGGGGNEQFF.

Comment on this clone: The sample carries other DNA sequences with the same CDR3. Written as DNA, the CDR3 is TGTGCCAGCAGTTTGCTGGGGGGGGAGACCCAGTACTTC. Translating gives CASSLLGGETQYF. The chain uses TRBV12-3 or TRBV12-4 and TRBJ2-5; 7 nucleotides line up with TRBD2. This CDR3 is 13 amino acids long. Trimming removed 3 bases from V and 5 bases from J; junction bases left unmatched: 3.

The rearrangement uses TRBV6-2 or TRBV6-3 and TRBJ1-6; D remains unclear. V was shortened by 2 bases and J by 2 bases, with 19 bases between the two germline ends. CDR1 and CDR2 (germline): MNHEY, SVGEGT. The CDR3 is made up of 19 amino acids. The CDR3: CASSYKVYEESPYNSPLHF. Here the CDR3 DNA reads TGTGCCAGCAGTTACAAAGTTTATGAGGAAAGTCCCTATAATTCACCCCTCCACTTT.

V gene TRBV5-1 combines with J gene TRBJ1-2; D not resolved. The CDR3 extends over 14 amino acids. Germline V gene sequence: CDR1 SGHRS, CDR2 YFSETQ. Trimming pared 4 bases from V and 4 bases from J, leaving 14 bases between. CDR3 in DNA: TGCGCCAGCAGCCCGCAGGCCGCCCTCTATGGCTACACCTTC. It yields the protein CASSPQAALYGYTF.

V gene TRBV3-1 (or the pseudogene TRBV3-2) combines with J gene TRBJ2-7, with TRBD2 matching 11 bases. The CDR3 extends over 15 amino acids. In germline, CDR1 is LGHDT, CDR2 YNNKEL (reference sequence). The trim removed 4 bases at V and 2 bases at J, leaving 4 bases unmatched. The CDR3 sequence is CASSPLLAGAYEQYF. The CDR3, as DNA: TGTGCCAGCAGCCCTTTACTAGCGGGAGCCTACGAGCAGTACTTC.

The chain has TRBV19 and TRBJ2-2, with TRBD2 identical over 11 bases. There are 16 residues in the CDR3. V lost 6 bases to trimming and J lost 0 bases; unmatched junction nucleotides: 3. Germline V gene data show CDR1 as LNHDA and CDR2 as SQIVND (reference sequence). The CDR3 DNA reads TGTGCCAGTAGAACTAGCGGGAGAGCGAACACCGGGGAGCTGTTTTTT. Translation gives CASRTSGRANTGELFF. Variable domain in full (rest from reference TRBV19 and TRBJ2-2): DGGITQSPKYLFRKEGQNVTLSCEQNLNHDAMYWYRQDPGQGLRLIYYSQIVNDFQKGDIAEGYSVSREKKESFPLTVTSAQKNPTAFYLCASRTSGRANTGELFFGEGSRLTVL.